These T cell receptor beta chains were read from a single sample in a study of PD-1 and CTLA-4 blockade in melanoma. The method was immunoSEQ multiplex PCR; TCRdb's version includes in-frame clones alone and lacks a portion of them. This sample has about 21,000 clones, with approximately 89% found just once. Sample: CD8+ T cells from peripheral blood, taken before anti-PD-1 treatment. The receptors come from a human donor with melanoma. CDR3s include the opening cysteine and the closing phenylalanine or tryptophan. D genes are given only for firm matches. The listing skips clone size in some rows; elsewhere it reads once, few, many or a size class.

TRBJ2-1 | NA | NA | TRBV10-3 | TGTGCCATCAGCGAGGACTTCTCCTACAATGAGCAGTTCTTC | CAISEDFSYNEQFF
TRBJ2-1 | TRBD2 | NA | TRBV13 | TGTGCCAGCAGCGCTGAGACGGCTAGCGGGGGACGCGAGCAGTTCTTC | CASSAETASGGREQFF
TRBJ2-5 | TRBD2 | NA | TRBV7-4 | TGTGCCAGCAGCACACTAGCGGGGAAAGAGACCCAGTACTTC | CASSTLAGKETQYF
TRBJ1-2 | NA | once | TRBV27 | TGTGCCAGCACCCCCCGGGCAGGGCTCTATGGCTACACCTTC | CASTPRAGLYGYTF
TRBJ1-2 | NA | NA | TRBV9 | TGTGCCAGCAGCCCCCGTGTAACCGATTTCAACTATGGCTACACCTTC | CASSPRVTDFNYGYTF
TRBJ2-7 | NA | NA | TRBV7-6 | TGTGCCAGCAGCTTAGAGTGGGCTTCTACCTACGAGCAGTACTTC | CASSLEWASTYEQYF
TRBJ1-1 | TRBD1 | NA | TRBV28 | TGTGCCAGCAGTTTACAGGGGGGCACTGAAGCTTTCTTT | CASSLQGGTEAFF
TRBJ2-1 | TRBD1 | NA | TRBV11-2 | TGTGCCAGCAGCTCCGACAGGGAAAATGAGCAGTTCTTC | CASSSDRENEQFF
TRBJ2-1 | TRBD2 | NA | TRBV27 | TGTGCCAGCAAAGGACTAGCGGGGAACAATGAGCAGTTCTTC | CASKGLAGNNEQFF
TRBJ2-2 | NA | NA | TRBV29-1 | TGCAGCGTTCTGGCCTCGAACACCGGGGAGCTGTTTTTT | CSVLASNTGELFF
TRBJ1-1 | TRBD1 | NA | TRBV7-2 | TGTGCCAGCAGCTTAGTGAGGGGGCCTAACACTGAAGCTTTCTTT | CASSLVRGPNTEAFF
TRBJ1-2 | TRBD1 | NA | TRBV27 | TGTGCCAGCAGCCCTGGGGTCCCCGGGACAGGGAGTTTTGGCTACACCTTC | CASSPGVPGTGSFGYTF
TRBJ2-7 | TRBD1 | NA | TRBV6-5 | TGTGCCAGCAGCCCAGCCGGGACAGGGGGCGGCGAGCAGTACTTC | CASSPAGTGGGEQYF
TRBJ1-4 | NA | NA | TRBV7-6 | TGTGCCAGCAGCCCAACCTGGGGAGAAAATGAAAAACTGTTTTTT | CASSPTWGENEKLFF
TRBJ2-2 | TRBD2 | NA | TRBV9 | TGTGCCAGCAGCGTCGCGGGGGGGTCTACCGGGGAGCTGTTTTTT | CASSVAGGSTGELFF
TRBJ2-7 | NA | NA | TRBV4-1 | TGCGCCAGCAGCCAAGTGTCAGGAGGCGAGCAGTACTTC | CASSQVSGGEQYF
TRBJ1-1 | TRBD1 | NA | TRBV6-6 | TGTGCCAGCAGTTACCCCGACAGGGCGGGTGAAGCTTTCTTT | CASSYPDRAGEAFF
TRBJ1-1 | TRBD1 | once | TRBV11-2 | TGTGCCAGCAGCTTAGTCTCGGTTCAGGGGGCGAACACTGAAGCTTTCTTT | CASSLVSVQGANTEAFF
TRBJ1-4 | NA | few | TRBV2 | TGTGCCAGCACTCCGGTGGGGGAAAAACTGTTTTTT | CASTPVGEKLFF
TRBJ2-3 | TRBD1 | NA | TRBV4-3 | TGCGCCAGCAGCCAAGAAGGGGACAGCGGAGATACGCAGTATTTT | CASSQEGDSGDTQYF
TRBJ1-2 | NA | NA | TRBV4-3 | TGCGCCAGCAGCCAAGGCTGGGACCCCTATGGCTACACCTTC | CASSQGWDPYGYTF
TRBJ2-7 | NA | NA | TRBV7-9 | TGTGCCAGCAGCTTCGGGTCTGAGCAGTACTTC | CASSFGSEQYF
TRBJ2-7 | TRBD1 | NA | TRBV6-5 | TGTGCCAGCAGAGGGACAGGGGCCTACGAGCAGTACTTC | CASRGTGAYEQYF
TRBJ1-2 | NA | once | TRBV9 | TGTGCCAGCAGCGCCGCAGGGGAACGTGGCTACACCTTC | CASSAAGERGYTF
TRBJ1-1 | NA | few | TRBV5-6 | TGTGCCAGCAGCTTGGGGTTCTACACTGAAGCTTTCTTT | CASSLGFYTEAFF
TRBJ1-4 | NA | NA | TRBV18 | TGTGCCAGCTCACCTCAGGGTCCTGAAAAACTGTTTTTT | CASSPQGPEKLFF
TRBJ2-1 | TRBD1 | NA | TRBV27 | TGTGCCAGCAGTTTACGACAGGGGGTGGACAATGAGCAGTTCTTC | CASSLRQGVDNEQFF
TRBJ2-1 | NA | few | TRBV27 | TGTGCCAGCAGTTTTCCGGGGAATGAGCAGTTCTTC | CASSFPGNEQFF
TRBJ1-2 | NA | NA | TRBV7-3 | TGTGCCAGCAGCTTATACGGGGGTTCTAACTATGGCTACACCTTC | CASSLYGGSNYGYTF
TRBJ2-3 | TRBD1 | NA | TRBV7-3 | TGTGCCAGCAGCTCGACAGGGGGCACGACAGATACGCAGTATTTT | CASSSTGGTTDTQYF
TRBJ2-7 | NA | NA | TRBV19 | TGTGCCAGTAGCGGGGGACCTGCGGGCGAGCAGTACTTC | CASSGGPAGEQYF
TRBJ1-2 | NA | NA | TRBV19 | TGTGCCAGTAGTATCCCAAACGACAGAAATCTCTATGGCTACACCTTC | CASSIPNDRNLYGYTF
TRBJ2-2 | TRBD2 | NA | TRBV24-1 | TGTGCCACCAGTGACCAGGGACTAGCCAGGAACACCGGGGAGCTGTTTTTT | CATSDQGLARNTGELFF
TRBJ2-5 | NA | NA | TRBV2 | TGTGCCAGCAGTGATTTAGCGGCCCGAGAGACCCAGTACTTC | CASSDLAARETQYF
TRBJ1-2 | NA | NA | TRBV6-5 | TGTGCCAGCATGCCTCTAAGGAACTATGGCTACACCTTC | CASMPLRNYGYTF
TRBJ1-4 | NA | NA | TRBV28 | TGTGCCAGCAGCCAACGGACTCTCAAGGGGGAAAAACTGTTTTTT | CASSQRTLKGEKLFF
TRBJ1-5 | NA | once | TRBV7-9 | TGTGCCAGTACTAGTTCGACAGGACCTATGCCCCAGCATTTT | CASTSSTGPMPQHF
TRBJ2-3 | TRBD1 | once | TRBV9 | TGTGCCAGCAGCGTCGAGGGGGCCCAAGATACGCAGTATTTT | CASSVEGAQDTQYF
TRBJ2-1 | TRBD2 | NA | TRBV6-4 | TGTGCCAGCAGTGTTAGCGGGGGATACTACAATGAGCAGTTCTTC | CASSVSGGYYNEQFF
TRBJ1-4 | TRBD1 | NA | TRBV4-2 | TGTGCCAGCAGCCAAGGAGAGGGGACAGGAGCTGAAAAACTGTTTTTT | CASSQGEGTGAEKLFF
TRBJ2-2 | NA | NA | TRBV7-9 | TGTGCCAGCAGCCCACATGGGACTGAGAACACCGGGGAGCTGTTTTTT | CASSPHGTENTGELFF
TRBJ2-1 | NA | NA | TRBV6-1 | TGTGCCAGCAGTGAAAAGGGGGGGCCCTACAATGAGCAGTTCTTC | CASSEKGGPYNEQFF
TRBJ2-6 | NA | NA | TRBV6-5 | TGTGCCAGCAGCGACTCGGCGACTGGGGCCAACGTCCTGACTTTC | CASSDSATGANVLTF
TRBJ1-1 | NA | NA | TRBV7-2 | TGTGCCAGCAGCCAAAAACCAGGGGCTTGGACTGAAGCTTTCTTT | CASSQKPGAWTEAFF
TRBJ1-4 | NA | once | TRBV9 | TGTGCCAGCAGCCCGGGAGGGGACGCAGAAAAACTGTTTTTT | CASSPGGDAEKLFF
TRBJ2-7 | NA | NA | TRBV10-3 | TGTGCCATCAGTGAGAGATTGGCGGGGGCGCTCGCTGGGGAGTACTTC | CAISERLAGALAGEYF
TRBJ2-7 | NA | NA | TRBV7-8 | TGTGCCAGCAGCTTAGAACCAGGAGACTACGAGCAGTACTTC | CASSLEPGDYEQYF
TRBJ1-3 | NA | NA | TRBV7-9 | TGTGCCAGCAGCCCGCCCGATTCCGGAAACACCATATATTTT | CASSPPDSGNTIYF
TRBJ2-7 | TRBD2 | once | TRBV27 | TGTGCCAGCAGTTTAGTGGCGCGGGGGGCCTCCTACGAGCAGTACTTC | CASSLVARGASYEQYF
TRBJ2-1 | NA | NA | TRBV24-1 | TGTGCCACCGACGACAGCAACAATGAGCAGTTCTTC | CATDDSNNEQFF
TRBJ2-7 | TRBD1 | NA | TRBV7-6 | TGTGCCAGCAGCCCCGTGGGACAGGGGGTTTACTACGAGCAGTACTTC | CASSPVGQGVYYEQYF